This TCR beta chain was recovered during a study of blood T cell repertoires in COVID-19. Study at large: Collection of acute and convalescent COVID-19 samples took place in the United States, Italy and Spain. T cells, B-cell-depleted T cells, or PBMCs supplied cDNA or gDNA.

This CDR3 comprises 17 residues. In germline, CDR1 is SEHNR, CDR2 FQNEAQ (reference sequence). V lost 4 bases to trimming and J lost 0 bases; unmatched junction nucleotides: 12. In the original workflow: For nucleated cells, counts were estimated from reference gene primer amplification. Repertoires were generated with immunoSEQ multiplex PCR, while TCRdb's copy carries only in-frame clones and drops some. The V and J calls and clone size were taken over from that table, and D and trimming were inferred from the DNA. The sample lists under 500,000 clones; roughly 91% were seen once. Material: peripheral blood. The chain has TRBV7-9 and TRBJ2-7; TRBD1 matches 7 bases. The source is a woman in her thirties with acute or convalescent COVID-19. CDR3 region: CASSSDPGQRSSYEQYF. As DNA, the CDR3 is TGTGCCAGCAGCTCCGACCCGGGACAGAGGAGCTCCTACGAGCAGTACTTC.